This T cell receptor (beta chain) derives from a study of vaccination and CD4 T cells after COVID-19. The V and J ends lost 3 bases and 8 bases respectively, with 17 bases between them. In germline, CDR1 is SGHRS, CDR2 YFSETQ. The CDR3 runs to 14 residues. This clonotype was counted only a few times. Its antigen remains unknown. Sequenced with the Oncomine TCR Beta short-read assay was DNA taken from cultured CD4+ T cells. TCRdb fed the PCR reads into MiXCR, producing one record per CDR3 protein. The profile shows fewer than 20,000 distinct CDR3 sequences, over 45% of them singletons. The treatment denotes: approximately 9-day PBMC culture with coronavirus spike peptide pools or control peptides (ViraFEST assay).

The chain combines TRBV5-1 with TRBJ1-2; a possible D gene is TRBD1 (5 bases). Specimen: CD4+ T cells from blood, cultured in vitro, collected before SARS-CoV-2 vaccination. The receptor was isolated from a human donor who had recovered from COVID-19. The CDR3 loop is CASSSPGGVEGYTF. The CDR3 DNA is TGCGCCAGCAGCTCCCCGGGGGGAGTGGAGGGCTACACCTTC.